The clone carrying this T cell receptor (beta chain) was counted a few times. Its antigen is not identified. This specimen belongs to a study of T-cell memory formation after mild COVID-19. 5'RACE with constant-segment primers yielded barcoded, UMI-tagged TCR alpha and TCR beta cDNA libraries. TCRdb itself ran the 5' RACE reads through MiXCR, one entry per CDR3 protein. This table has roughly 280,000 distinct CDR3 sequences, around 8% appearing once. The trim removed 1 base at V and 1 base at J, leaving 6 bases unmatched. The CDR3 is 15 residues long. CDR1 is DFQATT, CDR2 SNEGSKA, per germline (reference sequence). Study results and caveats: The study detected some responding clones in pre-infection memory, suggesting cross-reactive memory joined.

The TCR sequence derives from a man aged 18-30 years who had mild COVID-19 (a few samples of this study predate the infection). Cell type and time point are not known. Sequencing used PBMCs or a T cell subset sorted from them (not recorded which). This chain connects TRBV20-1 to TRBJ1-1, with 7 bases that match TRBD1. DNA for the CDR3: TGCAGTGCTAGAGGCGCGGGACAGAGGAACACTGAAGCTTTCTTT. Its translation is CSARGAGQRNTEAFF.